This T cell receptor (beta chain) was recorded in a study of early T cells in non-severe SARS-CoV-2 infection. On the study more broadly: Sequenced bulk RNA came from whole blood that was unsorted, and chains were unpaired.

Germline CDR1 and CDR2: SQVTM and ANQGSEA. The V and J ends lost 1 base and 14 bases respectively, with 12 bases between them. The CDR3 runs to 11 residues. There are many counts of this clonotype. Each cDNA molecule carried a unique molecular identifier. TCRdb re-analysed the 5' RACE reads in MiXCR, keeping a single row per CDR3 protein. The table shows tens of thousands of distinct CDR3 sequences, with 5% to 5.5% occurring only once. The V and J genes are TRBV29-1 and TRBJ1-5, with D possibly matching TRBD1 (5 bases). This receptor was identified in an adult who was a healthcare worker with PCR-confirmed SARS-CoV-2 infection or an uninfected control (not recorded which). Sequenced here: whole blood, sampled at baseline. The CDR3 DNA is TGCAGCGTTGAAGTGGGGACCGTTGAGCATTTT. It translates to CSVEVGTVEHF.